These T cell receptor beta chains were read from a single sample in a study of blood T cell repertoires in COVID-19. The protocol was immunoSEQ multiplex PCR, while the TCRdb copy is restricted to in-frame clones and leaves out a portion. The table lists over 250,000 clones, more than 70% of them singletons, with just under 1% in the top ten. Sequencing was performed on peripheral blood. Receptors were obtained from a woman aged 40 to 49 who had recovered from COVID-19. The CDR3 runs from the conserved cysteine through the conserved F or W. Fields, in order: clone size, J gene, D gene, V gene, CDR3 protein, CDR3 DNA. D genes are given only for firm matches. Size is stated for part of the rows, as once, few or many counts, or as a class when the clone is expanded.

clone size: -; J gene: TRBJ1-1; D gene: TRBD1; V gene: TRBV29-1; CDR3 protein: CSATGTGGPNTEAFF; CDR3 DNA: TGCAGCGCAACCGGGACAGGGGGGCCGAACACTGAAGCTTTCTTT
clone size: -; J gene: TRBJ2-2; D gene: TRBD1; V gene: TRBV11-2; CDR3 protein: CASSLDRAGGTGELFF; CDR3 DNA: TGTGCCAGCAGCTTAGATCGTGCAGGGGGCACCGGGGAGCTGTTTTTT
clone size: -; J gene: TRBJ1-6; D gene: TRBD1; V gene: TRBV28; CDR3 protein: CASSGQGGGNSPLHF; CDR3 DNA: TGTGCCAGCAGCGGACAGGGCGGGGGTAATTCACCCCTCCACTTT
clone size: -; J gene: TRBJ2-2; D gene: TRBD2; V gene: TRBV5-4; CDR3 protein: CASSHGGTSAPGGELFF; CDR3 DNA: TGTGCCAGCAGCCACGGTGGGACTAGCGCCCCCGGGGGGGAGCTGTTTTTT
clone size: -; J gene: TRBJ2-3; D gene: TRBD2; V gene: TRBV29-1; CDR3 protein: CSVGGETSGMLDTQYF; CDR3 DNA: TGCAGCGTTGGGGGGGAGACTAGCGGGATGCTGGATACGCAGTATTTT
clone size: -; J gene: TRBJ1-1; D gene: TRBD1; V gene: TRBV28; CDR3 protein: CASSFVDRRNTEAFF; CDR3 DNA: TGTGCCAGCAGTTTCGTGGACAGGAGGAACACTGAAGCTTTCTTT
clone size: -; J gene: TRBJ1-1; D gene: TRBD1; V gene: TRBV6-1; CDR3 protein: CASSEPPGQLNTEAFF; CDR3 DNA: TGTGCCAGCAGTGAACCCCCGGGACAGCTGAACACTGAAGCTTTCTTT
clone size: -; J gene: TRBJ2-4; D gene: -; V gene: TRBV4-3; CDR3 protein: CASSQAPLPGNIQYF; CDR3 DNA: TGCGCCAGCAGCCAAGCGCCACTACCCGGTAACATTCAGTACTTC
clone size: -; J gene: TRBJ2-5; D gene: TRBD1; V gene: TRBV6-5; CDR3 protein: CASTGGIRETQYF; CDR3 DNA: TGTGCCAGCACAGGGGGCATCAGAGAGACCCAGTACTTC
clone size: -; J gene: TRBJ2-2; D gene: -; V gene: TRBV28; CDR3 protein: CASSLSGDPGELFF; CDR3 DNA: TGTGCCAGCAGTTTATCGGGGGACCCCGGGGAGCTGTTTTTT
clone size: -; J gene: TRBJ1-2; D gene: TRBD1; V gene: TRBV5-6; CDR3 protein: CASSFRDREYGYTF; CDR3 DNA: TGTGCCAGCAGCTTTCGGGACAGGGAGTATGGCTACACCTTC
clone size: few; J gene: TRBJ1-5; D gene: -; V gene: TRBV18; CDR3 protein: CASSPGPGEPQHF; CDR3 DNA: TGTGCCAGCTCCCCAGGGCCGGGGGAGCCCCAGCATTTT